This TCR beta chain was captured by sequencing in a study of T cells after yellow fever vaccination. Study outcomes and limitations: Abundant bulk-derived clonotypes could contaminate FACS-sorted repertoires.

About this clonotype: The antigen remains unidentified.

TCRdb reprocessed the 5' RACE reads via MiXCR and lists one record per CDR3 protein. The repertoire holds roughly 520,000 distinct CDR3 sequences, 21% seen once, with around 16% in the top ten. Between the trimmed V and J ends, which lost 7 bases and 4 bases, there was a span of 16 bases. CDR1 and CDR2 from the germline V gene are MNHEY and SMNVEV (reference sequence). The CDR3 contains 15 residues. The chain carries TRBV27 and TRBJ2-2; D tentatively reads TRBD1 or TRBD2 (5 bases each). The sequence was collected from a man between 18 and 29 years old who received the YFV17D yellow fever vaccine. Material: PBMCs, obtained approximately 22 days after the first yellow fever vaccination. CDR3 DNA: TGTGCCAGCAAAAGTACAGGAGGACCCACCGGGGAGCTGTTTTTT. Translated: CASKSTGGPTGELFF.